This record looks at one T cell receptor (beta chain) sequence and its context. The antigen is undetermined. CDR3 length: 14 amino acids. Trimming removed 6 bases from V and 10 bases from J, with 22 bases in between. From germline, CDR1 is MNHEY and CDR2 SMNVEV (reference sequence). This record belongs to a study of blood T cells in healthy people across ages. General study findings and limits: Naive CD4+ cells and diversity were both higher in long-lived donors than in aged donors.

A sample-barcoded 5' primer and a J-beta primer mix were used in a second PCR of roughly 7 to 11 cycles. Paired-end reads containing CDR3 totaled no fewer than 3 million for each sample. TCRdb processed the 5' RACE reads anew with MiXCR; each CDR3 protein has one entry. The sample lists about 1.8 million distinct CDR3 sequences, just under 50% occurring once. The clonotype was recovered from a woman in her 40s in good health. Sequences were obtained from blood. J is TRBJ2-7 and V is TRBV27; maybe TRBD1 (6 bases). The chain's CDR3 is CASSRGFGKNTQYF. The CDR3 nucleotides are TGTGCCAGCAGCAGGGGTTTCGGCAAAAACACTCAGTACTTC.